Below, one T cell receptor beta chain is given with its context. What it binds is not known. The data were obtained in a study of cytomegalovirus exposure and HLA in healthy donors. Overall study context: From HLA-typed donors, an early data release held tens of millions of unique TCRs.

Overall study results and limits: Reports indicated that the classifier achieved high specificity and sensitivity in diagnosing cytomegalovirus status.

Primers for the PCR totalled 60 Vbeta and 13 Jbeta. The data were produced by immunoSEQ multiplex PCR, yet TCRdb's version contains in-frame clones alone and is incomplete. The repertoire includes 110,000 to 150,000 clones, 65% to 80% of them detected once, and around 1.7% sits in the top ten. The TCR comes from a woman aged 40 to 50 in good health and CMV-seronegative. The specimen was PBMCs.

DNA of the CDR3: TGTGCCAGCAGTTTTACAGCTAACTATGGCTACACCTTC. This codes for CASSFTANYGYTF. J is TRBJ1-2 and V is TRBV27; D remains ambiguous. V lost 3 bases and J 0 bases, leaving 5 bases between the germline ends. Per germline, CDR1 MNHEY and CDR2 SMNVEV (reference sequence). This CDR3 comprises 13 residues.